The clone carrying this T cell receptor (beta chain) was found many times. The sample originates from a study of T-cell reconstitution after alpha-beta-depleted transplantation in children. Per the germline V gene, CDR1 is SGHVS and CDR2 is FQNEAQ. V lost 2 bases, J lost 5 bases, and 12 bases lay in between. This CDR3 contains 14 residues. Unique molecular identifiers were used to barcode this TCRbeta library. TCRdb recomputed calls from the PCR reads with MiXCR, one row per CDR3 protein. The sample lists hundreds of thousands of distinct CDR3 sequences, around 13% occurring once. The rearrangement uses TRBV7-8 and TRBJ2-5; TRBD1 or TRBD2 may be the D gene (5 bases each). This clonotype originated in a girl aged 2 to 10 with congenital amegakaryocytic thrombocytopenia, due to receive a stem cell transplant. The sample consisted of PBMCs, taken before TCRalphabeta/CD19-depleted stem cell transplant. CDR3 DNA: TGTGCCAGCAGCTTACGTCTCTGGGGGGAGACCCAGTACTTC. It is translated as CASSLRLWGETQYF.